A selection of T cell receptor beta chains follows, all from one sample in a study of blood T cells in healthy people across ages. One entry per CDR3 protein results from TCRdb running MiXCR on the 5' RACE reads. The table records about 1.6 million distinct CDR3 sequences, approximately 32% of them present only once. Source material: blood. Every receptor here comes from a woman younger than 45 in good health. CDR3s include the opening cysteine and the closing phenylalanine or tryptophan. A D gene is named only where the DNA matches it firmly. The size entry is marked missing in some rows and otherwise reads once, few, many or a size class.

v_gene: TRBV5-1; d_gene: -; j_gene: TRBJ2-3; abundance: -; CDR3nt: TGCGCCAGCAGCTTGCTTTCCCTAGGGGCTACGCAGTATTTT; CDR3aa: CASSLLSLGATQYF
v_gene: TRBV9; d_gene: TRBD1; j_gene: TRBJ1-1; abundance: -; CDR3nt: TGTGCCAGCAGCACGACAGGGGGGCGCACTGAAGCTTTCTTT; CDR3aa: CASSTTGGRTEAFF
v_gene: TRBV20-1; d_gene: -; j_gene: TRBJ2-1; abundance: -; CDR3nt: TGCAGTGCTCCGCGACGGAAGAGGTCCTACAATGAGCAGTTCTTC; CDR3aa: CSAPRRKRSYNEQFF
v_gene: TRBV5-1; d_gene: -; j_gene: TRBJ2-7; abundance: -; CDR3nt: TGCGCCAGCAGGAACGCCGTAGGGATGAGCTCCTACGAGCAGTACTTC; CDR3aa: CASRNAVGMSSYEQYF
v_gene: TRBV20-1; d_gene: TRBD1; j_gene: TRBJ2-2; abundance: -; CDR3nt: TGCAGTGCTAGAGACCCGAAACCGGGACAGGGGTACACCGGGGAGCTGTTTTTT; CDR3aa: CSARDPKPGQGYTGELFF
v_gene: TRBV19; d_gene: TRBD1; j_gene: TRBJ2-3; abundance: -; CDR3nt: TGTGCCACCAGGGACAGGCAGGCCACAGATACGCAGTATTTT; CDR3aa: CATRDRQATDTQYF
v_gene: TRBV6-1; d_gene: -; j_gene: TRBJ2-3; abundance: -; CDR3nt: TGTGCCAGCAGTGCTACGCCAGGGGGGGCGGAGGATACGCAGTATTTT; CDR3aa: CASSATPGGAEDTQYF
v_gene: TRBV20-1; d_gene: -; j_gene: TRBJ2-3; abundance: -; CDR3nt: TGCAGTGCAAGCCCTCCTAGGGGAGATACGCAGTATTTT; CDR3aa: CSASPPRGDTQYF
v_gene: TRBV4-1; d_gene: TRBD2; j_gene: TRBJ2-2; abundance: -; CDR3nt: TGCGCCAGCAGCCAAGAAGCGCGGGAGAGCCGGGAGCTGTTTTTT; CDR3aa: CASSQEARESRELFF
v_gene: TRBV12-3/TRBV12-4; d_gene: TRBD1; j_gene: TRBJ2-5; abundance: few; CDR3nt: TGTGCCAGCAAGAGGACAGGTCAAGAGACCCAGTACTTC; CDR3aa: CASKRTGQETQYF
v_gene: TRBV12-5; d_gene: TRBD1; j_gene: TRBJ2-2; abundance: few; CDR3nt: TGTGCTAGTGGGGACAGGGTTGGGGAGCTGTTTTTT; CDR3aa: CASGDRVGELFF
v_gene: TRBV4-2; d_gene: -; j_gene: TRBJ2-1; abundance: few; CDR3nt: TGTGCCAGCAGCCAAGAATTGTCGGGCGGTTACTACAATGAGCAGTTCTTC; CDR3aa: CASSQELSGGYYNEQFF
v_gene: TRBV12-3/TRBV12-4; d_gene: TRBD1; j_gene: TRBJ2-7; abundance: -; CDR3nt: TGTGCCAGCAGTCTTTCCGACAGGGGGACGGAGCAGTACTTC; CDR3aa: CASSLSDRGTEQYF
v_gene: TRBV28; d_gene: TRBD2; j_gene: TRBJ2-1; abundance: few; CDR3nt: TGTGCCAGCAGTGCGGGAGGTACGTCAAACTACAATGAGCAGTTCTTC; CDR3aa: CASSAGGTSNYNEQFF
v_gene: TRBV20-1; d_gene: -; j_gene: TRBJ2-1; abundance: -; CDR3nt: TGCAGTCACCACCCCAGCTCCTACGATGAGCAGTTCTTC; CDR3aa: CSHHPSSYDEQFF
v_gene: TRBV6-1; d_gene: -; j_gene: TRBJ2-1; abundance: -; CDR3nt: TGTGCCAGCAGTCCTGTAGCCGTCTACAATGAGCAGTTCTTC; CDR3aa: CASSPVAVYNEQFF
v_gene: TRBV27; d_gene: -; j_gene: TRBJ1-2; abundance: few; CDR3nt: TGTGCCAGCAGTTGGCAGCCGAACTATGGCTACACCTTC; CDR3aa: CASSWQPNYGYTF
v_gene: TRBV29-1; d_gene: -; j_gene: TRBJ2-3; abundance: many; CDR3nt: TGCAGCGTTGTGTGGACCTCAAGCACAGATACGCAGTATTTT; CDR3aa: CSVVWTSSTDTQYF
v_gene: TRBV6-1; d_gene: -; j_gene: TRBJ2-5; abundance: few; CDR3nt: TGTGCCAGCAGTGCCACGGGCGAGCTGGAGTACTTC; CDR3aa: CASSATGELEYF
v_gene: TRBV20-1; d_gene: -; j_gene: TRBJ2-1; abundance: -; CDR3nt: TGCAGTGCTAGTCTTGGGAAATGGAACAATGAGCAGTTCTTC; CDR3aa: CSASLGKWNNEQFF
v_gene: TRBV12-3/TRBV12-4; d_gene: TRBD2; j_gene: TRBJ2-6; abundance: many; CDR3nt: TGTGCCAGCAGTTTGCGGACTAGCGGGGCATACGGGGCCAACGTCCTGACTTTC; CDR3aa: CASSLRTSGAYGANVLTF
v_gene: TRBV30; d_gene: -; j_gene: TRBJ1-1; abundance: -; CDR3nt: TGTGCCTGGGGCCGGGTAAACACTGAAGCTTTCTTT; CDR3aa: CAWGRVNTEAFF
v_gene: TRBV20-1; d_gene: TRBD2; j_gene: TRBJ2-1; abundance: many; CDR3nt: TGCAGTGCTAGAGATTTGCTAGCGGGGGCCTACAATGAGCAGTTCTTC; CDR3aa: CSARDLLAGAYNEQFF
v_gene: TRBV3-1; d_gene: -; j_gene: TRBJ2-2; abundance: -; CDR3nt: TGTGCCAGCAGCCAACACATAACCGGGGAGCTGTTTTTT; CDR3aa: CASSQHITGELFF
v_gene: TRBV3-1; d_gene: -; j_gene: TRBJ2-1; abundance: few; CDR3nt: TGTGCCAGCAGCCAAGATACCAGGAGATCCTACAATGAGCAGTTCTTC; CDR3aa: CASSQDTRRSYNEQFF
v_gene: TRBV7-7; d_gene: -; j_gene: TRBJ2-5; abundance: -; CDR3nt: TGTGACAGCAGCTCTACTGGGGGGACCCAGGAGACCCAGTACTTC; CDR3aa: CDSSSTGGTQETQYF
v_gene: TRBV6-6; d_gene: TRBD2; j_gene: TRBJ2-1; abundance: -; CDR3nt: TGTGCCAGCAGCCGCCTCACTAGCGGGAGGATCAATGAGCAGTTCTTC; CDR3aa: CASSRLTSGRINEQFF
v_gene: TRBV20-1; d_gene: -; j_gene: TRBJ2-1; abundance: few; CDR3nt: TGCAGTGCTAGTAATGAGGGGGGTTCCTACAATGAGCAGTTCTTC; CDR3aa: CSASNEGGSYNEQFF
v_gene: TRBV5-1; d_gene: TRBD1; j_gene: TRBJ1-2; abundance: -; CDR3nt: TGCGCCGGCAGCTTGGACAGGGAGGGCGGCTACACCTTC; CDR3aa: CAGSLDREGGYTF
v_gene: TRBV29-1; d_gene: TRBD1; j_gene: TRBJ1-3; abundance: once; CDR3nt: TGCAGCTGTACGACAGGGCCTGGAAACACCATATATTTT; CDR3aa: CSCTTGPGNTIYF
v_gene: TRBV20-1; d_gene: -; j_gene: TRBJ2-5; abundance: -; CDR3nt: TGCAGTGTCCTACTAAAAGAGACCCAGTACTTC; CDR3aa: CSVLLKETQYF
v_gene: TRBV28; d_gene: TRBD1; j_gene: TRBJ2-7; abundance: few; CDR3nt: TGTGCCAGCAGCCCAGGACAGGGCCGAACTGGCTACGAGCAGTACTTC; CDR3aa: CASSPGQGRTGYEQYF
v_gene: TRBV12-3/TRBV12-4; d_gene: TRBD2; j_gene: TRBJ2-3; abundance: -; CDR3nt: TGTGCCAGCGGGACTAGCGGGGGAGACAGCACAGATACGCAGTATTTT; CDR3aa: CASGTSGGDSTDTQYF
v_gene: TRBV7-8; d_gene: -; j_gene: TRBJ2-1; abundance: few; CDR3nt: TGTGCCAGCACTGCCACGATTGACAATGAGCAGTTCTTC; CDR3aa: CASTATIDNEQFF
v_gene: TRBV11-3; d_gene: TRBD2; j_gene: TRBJ2-3; abundance: -; CDR3nt: TGTGCCAGCAGCGGGGGGGATAGACTTACAGATACGCAGTATTTT; CDR3aa: CASSGGDRLTDTQYF
v_gene: TRBV30; d_gene: -; j_gene: TRBJ1-2; abundance: -; CDR3nt: TGTGCCTGGAGTATTAGAGGGAATGGCTACACCTTC; CDR3aa: CAWSIRGNGYTF
v_gene: TRBV7-9; d_gene: TRBD2; j_gene: TRBJ2-3; abundance: -; CDR3nt: TGTGCCAGCAGCTCAAGGTTAGCGGGGGCCTACACAGATACGCAGTATTTT; CDR3aa: CASSSRLAGAYTDTQYF
v_gene: TRBV19; d_gene: -; j_gene: TRBJ2-5; abundance: -; CDR3nt: TGTGTCAGTAACCCCGACCGGGAAGGAGAAGAGACCCAGTACTTC; CDR3aa: CVSNPDREGEETQYF
v_gene: TRBV15; d_gene: -; j_gene: TRBJ2-3; abundance: -; CDR3nt: TGTGCCACCAGCAGACCCGGACTCAGCACAGATACGCAGTATTTT; CDR3aa: CATSRPGLSTDTQYF
v_gene: TRBV27; d_gene: -; j_gene: TRBJ1-1; abundance: -; CDR3nt: TGTGCCAGCAGTTTATCGTGGGGGGCTGAAGCTTTCTTT; CDR3aa: CASSLSWGAEAFF
v_gene: TRBV5-1; d_gene: -; j_gene: TRBJ2-7; abundance: many; CDR3nt: TGCGCCAGCAGCTCGCTGGGACGTTCGGGGCTTTACGAGCAGTACTTC; CDR3aa: CASSSLGRSGLYEQYF
v_gene: TRBV5-1; d_gene: -; j_gene: TRBJ2-2; abundance: -; CDR3nt: TGCGCCAGCAGCGCCAGCGGGACCGGGGAGCTGTTTTTT; CDR3aa: CASSASGTGELFF
v_gene: TRBV9; d_gene: TRBD2; j_gene: TRBJ2-5; abundance: -; CDR3nt: TGTGCCAGCAGCCAATCCCTGGGGAGGGAAGAGACCCAGTACTTC; CDR3aa: CASSQSLGREETQYF